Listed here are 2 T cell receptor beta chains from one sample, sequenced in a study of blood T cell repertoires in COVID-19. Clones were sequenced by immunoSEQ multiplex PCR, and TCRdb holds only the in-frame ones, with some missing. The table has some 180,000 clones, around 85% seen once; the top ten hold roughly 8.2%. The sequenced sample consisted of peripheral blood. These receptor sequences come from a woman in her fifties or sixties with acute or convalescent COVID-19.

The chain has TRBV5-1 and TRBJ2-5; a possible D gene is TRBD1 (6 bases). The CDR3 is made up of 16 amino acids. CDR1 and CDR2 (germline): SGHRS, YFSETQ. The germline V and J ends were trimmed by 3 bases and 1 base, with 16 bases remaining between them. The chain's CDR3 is CASSSRIGTPQETQYF. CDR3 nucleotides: TGCGCCAGCAGCTCGCGCATCGGGACACCCCAAGAGACCCAGTACTTC.

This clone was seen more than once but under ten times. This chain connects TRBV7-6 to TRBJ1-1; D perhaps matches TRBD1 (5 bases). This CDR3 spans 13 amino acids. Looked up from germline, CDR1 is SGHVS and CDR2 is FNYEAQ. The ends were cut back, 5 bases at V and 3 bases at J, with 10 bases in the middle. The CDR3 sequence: CASSLGGDTEAFF. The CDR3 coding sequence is TGTGCCAGCAGCCTGGGAGGGGACACTGAAGCTTTCTTT.